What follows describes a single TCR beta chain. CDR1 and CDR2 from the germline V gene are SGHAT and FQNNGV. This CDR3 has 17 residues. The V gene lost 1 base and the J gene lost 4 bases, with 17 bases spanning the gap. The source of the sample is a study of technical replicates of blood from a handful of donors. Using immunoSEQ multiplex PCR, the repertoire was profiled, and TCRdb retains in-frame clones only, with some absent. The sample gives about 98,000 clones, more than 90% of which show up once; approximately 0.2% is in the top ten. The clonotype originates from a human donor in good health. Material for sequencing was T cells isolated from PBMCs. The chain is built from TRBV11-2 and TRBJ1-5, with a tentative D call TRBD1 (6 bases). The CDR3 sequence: CASSLGSGHRANQPQHF. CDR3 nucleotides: TGTGCCAGCAGCTTAGGCTCCGGTCACAGGGCGAATCAGCCCCAGCATTTT.